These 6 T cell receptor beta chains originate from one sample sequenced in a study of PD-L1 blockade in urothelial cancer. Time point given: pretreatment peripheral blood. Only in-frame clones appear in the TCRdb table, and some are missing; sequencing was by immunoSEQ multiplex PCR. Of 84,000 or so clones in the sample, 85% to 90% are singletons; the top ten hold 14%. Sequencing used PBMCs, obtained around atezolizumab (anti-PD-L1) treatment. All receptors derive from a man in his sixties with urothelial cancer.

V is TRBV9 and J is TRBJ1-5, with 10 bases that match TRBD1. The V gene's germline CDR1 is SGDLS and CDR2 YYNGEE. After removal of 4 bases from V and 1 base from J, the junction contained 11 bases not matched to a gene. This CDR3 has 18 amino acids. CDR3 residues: CASSPGTGASKSNQPQHF. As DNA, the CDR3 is TGTGCCAGCAGCCCTGGGACAGGGGCCTCTAAGAGCAATCAGCCCCAGCATTTT.

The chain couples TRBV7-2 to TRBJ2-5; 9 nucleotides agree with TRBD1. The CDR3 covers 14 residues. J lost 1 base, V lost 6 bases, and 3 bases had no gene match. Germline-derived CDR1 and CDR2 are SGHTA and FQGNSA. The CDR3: CASRLTGGQETQYF. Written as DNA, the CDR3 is TGTGCCAGCAGGCTGACAGGGGGCCAAGAGACCCAGTACTTC.

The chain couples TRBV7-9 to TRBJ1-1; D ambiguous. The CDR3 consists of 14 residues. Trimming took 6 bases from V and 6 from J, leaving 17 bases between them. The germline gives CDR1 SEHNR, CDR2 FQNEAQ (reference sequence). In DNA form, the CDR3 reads TGTGCCAGCAGTCCACAAGCCCAGGTTTCTGAAGCTTTCTTT. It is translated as CASSPQAQVSEAFF.

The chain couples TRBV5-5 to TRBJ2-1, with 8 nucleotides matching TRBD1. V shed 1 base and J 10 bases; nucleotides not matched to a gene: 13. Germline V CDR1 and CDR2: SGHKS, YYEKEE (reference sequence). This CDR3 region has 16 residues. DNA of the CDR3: TGTGCCAGCAGCTTGTTGTCGGACAGGGTGATATTAGAGCAGTTCTTC. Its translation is CASSLLSDRVILEQFF.

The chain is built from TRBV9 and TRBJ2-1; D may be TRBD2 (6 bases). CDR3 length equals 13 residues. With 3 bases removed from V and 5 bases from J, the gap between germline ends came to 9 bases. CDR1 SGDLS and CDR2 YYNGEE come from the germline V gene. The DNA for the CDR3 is TGTGCCAGCAGCGCGGGAGTGCACAATGAGCAGTTCTTC. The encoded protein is CASSAGVHNEQFF.

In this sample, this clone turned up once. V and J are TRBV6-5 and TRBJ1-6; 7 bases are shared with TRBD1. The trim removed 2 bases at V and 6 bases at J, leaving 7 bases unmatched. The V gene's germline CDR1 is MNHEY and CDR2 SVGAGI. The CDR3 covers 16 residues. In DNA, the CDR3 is TGTGCCAGCAGTTACCCCCGACAGGGAGCTAATTCACCCCTCCACTTT. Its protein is CASSYPRQGANSPLHF.